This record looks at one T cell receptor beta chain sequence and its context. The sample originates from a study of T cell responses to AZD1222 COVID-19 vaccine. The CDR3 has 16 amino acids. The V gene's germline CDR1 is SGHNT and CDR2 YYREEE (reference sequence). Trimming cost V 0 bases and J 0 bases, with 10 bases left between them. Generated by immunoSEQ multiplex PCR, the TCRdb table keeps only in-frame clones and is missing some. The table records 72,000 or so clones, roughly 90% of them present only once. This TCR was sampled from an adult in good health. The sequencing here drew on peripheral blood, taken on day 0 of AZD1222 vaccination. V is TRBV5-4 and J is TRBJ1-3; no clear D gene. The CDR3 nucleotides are TGTGCCAGCAGCTTGGGGGCGGGGAACTCTGGAAACACCATATATTTT. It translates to CASSLGAGNSGNTIYF.